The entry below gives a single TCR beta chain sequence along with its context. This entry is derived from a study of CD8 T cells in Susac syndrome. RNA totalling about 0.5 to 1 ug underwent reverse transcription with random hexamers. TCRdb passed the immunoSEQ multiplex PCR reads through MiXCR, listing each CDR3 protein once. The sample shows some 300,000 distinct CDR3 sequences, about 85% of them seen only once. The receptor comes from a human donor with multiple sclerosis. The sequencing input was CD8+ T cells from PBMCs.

CDR3 sequence: CASTRLAGAYEQYF. CDR3 DNA sequence: TGTGCCAGCACTAGACTAGCGGGAGCTTACGAGCAGTACTTC. This sequence joins TRBV27 and TRBJ2-7, with 12 bases matching TRBD2. Trimming cost V 7 bases and J 4 bases; bases outside gene matches: 5. The length of the CDR3 is 14 residues. Germline CDR1 MNHEY, CDR2 SMNVEV (reference sequence).